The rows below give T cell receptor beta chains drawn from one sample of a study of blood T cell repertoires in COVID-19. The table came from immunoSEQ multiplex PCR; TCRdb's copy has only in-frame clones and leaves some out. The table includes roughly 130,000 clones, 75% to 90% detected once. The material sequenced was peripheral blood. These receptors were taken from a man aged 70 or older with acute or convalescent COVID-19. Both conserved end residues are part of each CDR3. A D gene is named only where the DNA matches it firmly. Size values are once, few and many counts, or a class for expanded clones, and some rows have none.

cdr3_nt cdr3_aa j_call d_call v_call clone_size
TGTGCCAGCAGCGTAGTTGGACAGGGACATGGCTACACCTTC CASSVVGQGHGYTF TRBJ1-2 TRBD1 TRBV9 -
TGCGCCAGCAGCTTGACTAGCGGGGACACCGGGGAGCTGTTTTTT CASSLTSGDTGELFF TRBJ2-2 TRBD2 TRBV5-1 medium-sized
TGTGCCAGCAGTTACTCGTACAGGGGGCCCTACGAGCAGTACTTC CASSYSYRGPYEQYF TRBJ2-7 TRBD1 TRBV6-5 -
TGTGCCAGCAGGGGACAGGGCGGCGGTCAGCCCCAGCATTTT CASRGQGGGQPQHF TRBJ1-5 TRBD1 TRBV2 -
TGTGCCAGCAGCCAAGAGGAGGTTCGAACCGGGGAGCTGTTTTTT CASSQEEVRTGELFF TRBJ2-2 - TRBV3-1/TRBV3-2 -
TGTGCCAGCAGTACCTGGGACAGGAGGAACACTGAAGCTTTCTTT CASSTWDRRNTEAFF TRBJ1-1 TRBD1 TRBV27 -
TGCAGCGTTAGTCCGAGGGACACTGAAGCTTTCTTT CSVSPRDTEAFF TRBJ1-1 - TRBV29-1 -
TGTGCCAGTAGTATCGACAGGGCTAGCTACGAGCAGTACTTC CASSIDRASYEQYF TRBJ2-7 TRBD1 TRBV19 -
TGCGCCAGCAGCCCCACAGGGGCAGATACGCAGTATTTT CASSPTGADTQYF TRBJ2-3 TRBD1 TRBV4-1 few
TGTGCCAGCAGTTTAGGGGACAGGGGCTTCGATGTGAGTTCACCCCTCCACTTT CASSLGDRGFDVSSPLHF TRBJ1-6 TRBD1 TRBV27 -
TGTGCCAGTAGTATGGGGGCAGAGATGAACACTGAAGCTTTCTTT CASSMGAEMNTEAFF TRBJ1-1 - TRBV19 -
TGTGCCAGCAGGCTAACTACTAGCGTGATAGAGACCCAGTACTTC CASRLTTSVIETQYF TRBJ2-5 TRBD2 TRBV11-2 -
TGTGCCAGCAGACCACTTCCTAATTCACCCCTCCACTTT CASRPLPNSPLHF TRBJ1-6 - TRBV28 -
TGTGCCAGCAGCTTAACAGGGGGTGCCTCGTGGGGCTACACCTTC CASSLTGGASWGYTF TRBJ1-2 TRBD1 TRBV7-9 -
TGTGCCAGCAGCGGGACTAGCGGGGGCTCCCGCCAAAACAATGAGCAGTTCTTC CASSGTSGGSRQNNEQFF TRBJ2-1 TRBD2 TRBV2 -
TGTGCCAGCAGCGTAGTGGAGGGAAGGACTGAAGCTTTCTTT CASSVVEGRTEAFF TRBJ1-1 - TRBV9 -
TGCGCCAGCAGTGATCAGGGGCCCACCAATTCACCCCTCCACTTT CASSDQGPTNSPLHF TRBJ1-6 - TRBV10-2 -
TGTGCCAGCAGCTGGCGGGGACAGCCGAACACTGAAGCTTTCTTT CASSWRGQPNTEAFF TRBJ1-1 TRBD1 TRBV5-5 -
TGTGCCAGCACCGGTCCAGGGGCCTACTCTGGAAACACCATATATTTT CASTGPGAYSGNTIYF TRBJ1-3 - TRBV28 -
TGTGCCAGCAGCCCGGGACAGGTCACATACGAGCAGTACTTC CASSPGQVTYEQYF TRBJ2-7 TRBD1 TRBV28 once
TGTGCCAGCACCACCGGGGGGATCTACGAGCAGTACTTC CASTTGGIYEQYF TRBJ2-7 TRBD2 TRBV28 few
TGTGCCAGCAGGCCGTCCGGGGGTTTCGGCTATGGCTACACCTTC CASRPSGGFGYGYTF TRBJ1-2 - TRBV27 -
TGTGCCAGTAGTATTCGAGAGGAAGCTGCCTACGAGCAGTACTTC CASSIREEAAYEQYF TRBJ2-7 - TRBV19 once
TGTGCCAGTAGTATTTCAGGGGTAGAGGAGACCCAGTACTTC CASSISGVEETQYF TRBJ2-5 - TRBV19 few
TGCGCCAGCAGCCCGGAGGGGGCCAACTATGGCTACACCTTC CASSPEGANYGYTF TRBJ1-2 TRBD1 TRBV5-1 -
TGTGCCAGCAGACTAGCACAGGGGGGTAATTCACCCCTCCACTTT CASRLAQGGNSPLHF TRBJ1-6 TRBD1 TRBV11-2 -
TGTGCCAGCGGGATGACAGGGATTGGCTACACCTTC CASGMTGIGYTF TRBJ1-2 TRBD1 TRBV27 -
TGTGCCAGCAGCGTAGGTGGGGGGGAAAAACTGTTTTTT CASSVGGGEKLFF TRBJ1-4 - TRBV9 -
TGCGCCAGCCGTTCTGAGGCAGGGATGAGCACTGAAGCTTTCTTT CASRSEAGMSTEAFF TRBJ1-1 - TRBV5-1 once
TGTGCCAGCAGCCACTGGGGGGGTCAAGAGACCCAGTACTTC CASSHWGGQETQYF TRBJ2-5 TRBD2 TRBV7-8 few
TGTGCCTGGACCGCCAGGGGTAACTATGGCTACACCTTC CAWTARGNYGYTF TRBJ1-2 - TRBV30 -
TGCGCCAGCAGCTTGGGACGTTGGGACAGAACTAACTATGGCTACACCTTC CASSLGRWDRTNYGYTF TRBJ1-2 TRBD1 TRBV5-1 -
TGTGCCAGCAGCTTCCGGGCTCAGGGCGCAGATACGCAGTATTTT CASSFRAQGADTQYF TRBJ2-3 - TRBV11-1 once